Below are 19 T cell receptor beta chains sequenced from a single sample in a study of blood T cell repertoires in COVID-19. Repertoires were generated with immunoSEQ multiplex PCR, while TCRdb's copy carries only in-frame clones and drops some. Of about 180,000 clones detected, roughly 86% appear once; the ten largest clones hold 2.5% to 3%. Specimen: peripheral blood. The receptors stem from a woman aged 25 to 39 with active or convalescent COVID-19.

This chain links TRBV30 with TRBJ1-1; no clear D. Deletions cut 7 bases from V and 0 bases from J, with 15 bases between. This CDR3 has 14 amino acids. Germline V CDR1 and CDR2: GTSNPN, SVGIG (reference sequence). DNA for the CDR3: TGTGCCTCAGCCTCCCAGAGGATGAACACTGAAGCTTTCTTT. Its protein is CASASQRMNTEAFF.

This chain connects TRBV19 to TRBJ2-3; D is unresolved. V lost 4 bases, J lost 0 bases, and 11 bases lay in between. Germline CDR1 is LNHDA and CDR2 is SQIVND (reference sequence). This CDR3 is built from 15 residues. Written as DNA, the CDR3 is TGTGCCAGTAGTAGTGACTTTGTAAGCACAGATACGCAGTATTTT. This encodes CASSSDFVSTDTQYF.

The chain links TRBV3-1 (or the pseudogene TRBV3-2) to TRBJ1-6; no reliable D call. Germline lookup yields CDR1 LGHDT and CDR2 YNNKEL (reference sequence). This CDR3 is 14 amino acids long. Trimming cost V 1 base and J 10 bases, with 11 bases left between them. The CDR3 nucleotides are TGTGCCAGCAGCCAAGGCGCGTTTTTCTCACCCCTCCACTTT. As protein: CASSQGAFFSPLHF.

This clone was picked up many times. Other DNA sequences in this specimen translate into the identical CDR3. The J gene is TRBJ1-4, the V gene TRBV13; D is unresolved. The ends were cut back, 0 bases at V and 3 bases at J, with 5 bases in the middle. CDR3 length: 14 residues. The germline V gene encodes CDR1 PRHDT and CDR2 FYEKMQ (reference sequence). The CDR3 sequence is CASSLGRANEKLFF. CDR3 coding DNA: TGTGCCAGCAGCTTAGGGCGGGCTAATGAAAAACTGTTTTTT.

This chain joins TRBV3-1 (or the pseudogene TRBV3-2) and TRBJ2-4; D is uncertain. This CDR3 has 14 residues. V lost 4 bases, J lost 1 base, and 8 bases lay in between. The germline V gene has CDR1 LGHDT and CDR2 YNNKEL (reference sequence). DNA of the CDR3: TGTGCCAGCAGCCCCCCTTTTGCCAAAAACATTCAGTACTTC. This encodes CASSPPFAKNIQYF.

There are a few counts of this clone. V gene TRBV19 combines with J gene TRBJ2-2, with 13 positions matching TRBD2. J lost 6 bases, V lost 10 bases, and 14 bases had no gene match. This CDR3 is 17 amino acids long. The germline V gene has CDR1 LNHDA and CDR2 SQIVND (reference sequence). The CDR3 coding sequence is TGTGCCACCAAAACAAGACTAGCGGGAGGTTTGGCCGGGGAGCTGTTTTTT. Protein: CATKTRLAGGLAGELFF.

This clone was seen more than once but under ten times. The chain combines TRBV7-9 with TRBJ1-5; D is unresolved. Germline-derived CDR1 and CDR2 are SEHNR and FQNEAQ (reference sequence). V was cut by 5 bases and J by 3 bases, with 17 bases left in between. This CDR3 region has 16 residues. This CDR3 is CASSPMGSDYNQPQHF. In DNA, the CDR3 is TGTGCCAGCAGCCCCATGGGCTCCGATTACAATCAGCCCCAGCATTTT.

CDR3 in amino acids: CASSIDRPNEKLFF. The DNA for the CDR3 is TGTGCCAGCAGCATTGACAGGCCTAATGAAAAACTGTTTTTT. The V gene is TRBV28, the J gene TRBJ1-4, with D possibly being TRBD1 (6 bases). V lost 6 bases and J 3 bases, leaving 11 bases between the germline ends. CDR1 and CDR2 (germline): MDHEN, SYDVKM. The CDR3 contains 14 residues. Supplemented by reference TRBV28 and TRBJ1-4, the full variable domain reads DVKVTQSSRYLVKRTGEKVFLECVQDMDHENMFWYRQDPGLGLRLIYFSYDVKMKEKGDIPEGYSVSREKKERFSLILESASTNQTSMYLCASSIDRPNEKLFFGSGTQLSVL.

The chain links TRBV27 to TRBJ2-5; TRBD2 matches at 13 bases. This CDR3 contains 15 residues. Germline CDR1 MNHEY, CDR2 SMNVEV (reference sequence). With V trimmed by 5 bases and J by 3 bases, 3 bases remained unmatched. CDR3 protein: CASSGGTSGKETQYF. CDR3 DNA: TGTGCCAGCAGTGGTGGGACTAGCGGGAAAGAGACCCAGTACTTC.

The chain carries TRBV18 and TRBJ1-4; 8 nucleotides line up with TRBD1. This CDR3 region has 14 residues. V dropped 3 bases and J dropped 5; count of bases not matched to a gene: 2. CDR1 is KGHSH and CDR2 is LQKENI in the germline V gene. The CDR3 is CASSPRTGNEKLFF. The CDR3 DNA reads as TGTGCCAGCTCACCTCGGACAGGGAATGAAAAACTGTTTTTT. Together with reference TRBV18 and TRBJ1-4, the CDR3 gives the full variable domain: NAGVMQNPRHLVRRRGQEARLRCSPMKGHSHVYWYRQLPEEGLKFMVYLQKENIIDESGMPKERFSAEFPKEGPSILRIQQVVRGDSAAYFCASSPRTGNEKLFFGSGTQLSVL.

The V gene is TRBV28, the J gene TRBJ1-3; tentatively, D is TRBD1 (6 bases). Germline V lookup: CDR1 MDHEN, CDR2 SYDVKM. The CDR3 covers 19 residues. The V end was cut by 2 bases, the J end by 2 bases, with 22 bases between. The CDR3 protein is CASSLPGQLDTRTGNTIYF. CDR3 DNA: TGTGCCAGCAGTTTACCCGGACAGCTAGACACGAGGACTGGAAACACCATATATTTT.

CDR3: CASSFRQPLFGYTF. DNA of the CDR3: TGTGCCAGCAGTTTTAGACAGCCCCTTTTTGGCTACACCTTC. The chain employs TRBV27 and TRBJ1-2; possibly TRBD1 for D (5 bases). Looked up from germline, CDR1 is MNHEY and CDR2 is SMNVEV (reference sequence). The CDR3 loop spans 14 amino acids. With 3 bases removed from V and 7 bases from J, the gap between germline ends came to 15 bases.

V usage is TRBV2 and J usage is TRBJ1-5; D might be TRBD1 (5 bases). Germline loops: CDR1 SNHLY, CDR2 FYNNEI. Trimming pared 6 bases from V and 9 bases from J, leaving 9 bases between. There are 11 residues in the CDR3. CDR3 region: CASSAGGPQHF. CDR3 in DNA: TGTGCCAGCAGCGCCGGGGGGCCCCAGCATTTT.

The rearrangement joins TRBV28 to TRBJ2-1; the D is unclear. Trimming removed 2 bases at V and 7 bases at J, with 12 bases between. The CDR3 sequence is 14 residues long. CDR1 is MDHEN, CDR2 SYDVKM, per germline. The CDR3: CASSLPLVVNEQFF. CDR3 sequence (DNA): TGTGCCAGCAGTTTACCCCTAGTAGTGAATGAGCAGTTCTTC.

The chain couples TRBV15 to TRBJ1-4, with TRBD1 identical over 11 bases. The CDR3 runs to 15 residues. After removal of 3 bases from V and 7 bases from J, the junction contained 4 bases not matched to a gene. The germline gives CDR1 LNHNV, CDR2 YYDKDF (reference sequence). The CDR3, as DNA: TGTGCCACCAGCAGGGACAGGGGGCGGGGTGAAAAACTGTTTTTT. It encodes CATSRDRGRGEKLFF.

The rearrangement links TRBV28 to TRBJ1-3, with 7 bases matching TRBD1. Trimming took 2 bases from V and 2 from J; bases not matched to a gene: 3. The germline V gene encodes CDR1 MDHEN and CDR2 SYDVKM. The CDR3 is 15 residues long. The CDR3 region is CASSLGDRAGNTIYF. The CDR3 DNA follows: TGTGCCAGCAGTTTAGGAGACAGGGCTGGAAACACCATATATTTT.

The rearrangement uses TRBV15 and TRBJ1-1, with 7 nucleotides matching TRBD1. The CDR3 is 13 residues long. V shed 5 bases and J 5 bases; nucleotides not matched to a gene: 5. Looked up from germline, CDR1 is LNHNV and CDR2 is YYDKDF (reference sequence). CDR3 amino acids: CATSSDRTTEAFF. CDR3 sequence (DNA): TGTGCCACCAGCTCGGACAGGACTACTGAAGCTTTCTTT.

The CDR3: CASSIDLRRNTEAFF. The CDR3 DNA sequence: TGTGCCAGTAGTATAGACCTTAGGAGAAACACTGAAGCTTTCTTT. The V and J genes are TRBV19 and TRBJ1-1; D is unclear. Trimming removed 0 bases from V and 2 bases from J, with 10 bases in between. The CDR3 spans 15 residues. Germline V gene data show CDR1 as LNHDA and CDR2 as SQIVND (reference sequence).

There are a few counts of this clone. The CDR3 DNA sequence: TGTGCCAGCAGTCAAACCGGGACAGCTAATTCACCCCTCCACTTT. Protein product: CASSQTGTANSPLHF. The rearrangement links TRBV6-5 to TRBJ1-6, with 7 bases identical to TRBD1. CDR1 MNHEY and CDR2 SVGAGI come from the germline V gene. There are 15 residues in the CDR3. V was pared by 5 bases and J by 6 bases, with 7 bases of the junction left unmatched.